This T cell receptor beta chain was obtained from a study of T cell changes during pregnancy in multiple sclerosis. Generated by immunoSEQ multiplex PCR, the TCRdb table keeps only in-frame clones and is missing some. Of roughly 68,000 clones detected, 92% appear once; the ten largest clones hold around 1.3%. The CDR3 totals 14 residues. The ends were cut back, 5 bases at V and 8 bases at J, with 18 bases in the middle. Germline V CDR1 and CDR2: SNHLY, FYNNEI. The clonotype comes from a female donor in good health, enrolled as a control in a pregnancy study. This chain connects TRBV2 to TRBJ1-2; maybe TRBD1 (6 bases). The sequencing here drew on peripheral blood, taken in the second trimester of pregnancy. This CDR3 reads CASSKGTLKAGYTF. The CDR3 DNA follows: TGTGCCAGCAGTAAGGGGACACTTAAAGCGGGCTACACCTTC.